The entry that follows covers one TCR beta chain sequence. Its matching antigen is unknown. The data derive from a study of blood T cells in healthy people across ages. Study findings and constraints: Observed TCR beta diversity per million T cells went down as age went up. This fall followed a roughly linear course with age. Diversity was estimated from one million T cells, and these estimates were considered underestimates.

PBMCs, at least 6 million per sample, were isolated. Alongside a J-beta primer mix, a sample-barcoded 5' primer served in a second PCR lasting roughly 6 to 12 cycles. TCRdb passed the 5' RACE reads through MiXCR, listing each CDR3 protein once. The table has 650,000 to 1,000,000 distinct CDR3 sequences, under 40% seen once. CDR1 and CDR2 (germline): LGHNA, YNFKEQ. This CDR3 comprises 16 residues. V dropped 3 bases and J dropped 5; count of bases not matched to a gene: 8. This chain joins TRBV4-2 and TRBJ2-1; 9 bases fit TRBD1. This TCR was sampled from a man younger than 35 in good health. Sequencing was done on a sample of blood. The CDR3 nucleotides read TGTGCCAGCAGCCAGCAGGGACAGGGAGAACACAATGAGCAGTTCTTC. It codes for CASSQQGQGEHNEQFF.